One and the same sample provided the 10 T cell receptor beta chains below, sequenced in a study of blood T cell repertoires in COVID-19. Using immunoSEQ multiplex PCR, the repertoire was profiled, and TCRdb retains in-frame clones only, with some absent. The profile covers roughly 100,000 clones, with roughly 80% appearing a single time and approximately 15% taken by the ten largest. The sample was peripheral blood. These receptors were collected from a woman over 75 with acute or convalescent COVID-19.

As for this clone: Possible read error: a much larger clone is one base away. The rearrangement links TRBV7-8 to TRBJ1-5; 7 bases align to TRBD1. Germline CDR1 reads SGHVS; CDR2 reads FQNEAQ. Unmatched junction bases numbered 1, after V lost 3 bases and J lost 2 bases. The CDR3 length is 14 residues. This CDR3 is CASSFTGGNQPQHF. CDR3 bases: TGTGCCAGCAGCTTCACAGGGGGCAATCAGCCCCAGCATTTT.

The gene calls are TRBV20-1 and TRBJ1-3; tentative D call: TRBD1 (5 bases). The CDR3 is made up of 14 amino acids. V was trimmed by 6 bases and J by 4 bases, leaving 16 bases between them. The germline V gene has CDR1 DFQATT and CDR2 SNEGSKA (reference sequence). For the CDR3, the DNA is TGCAGTGCAAGTCGGGACTCATCGGGAAACACCATATATTTT. This gives the protein CSASRDSSGNTIYF.

This clone was counted between two and nine times. The genes are TRBV1 and TRBJ2-7; the table's D call of TRBD2 was not tested on the DNA. TRBV1 constitutes a pseudogene. The CDR3 has 18 residues. CDR3 sequence (DNA): TGCACCAGCAGCCAGGGGGGAATTAGCGGGAGGGCCGGGAACGAGCAGTACGTC. It codes for CTSSQGGISGRAGNEQYV.

This sequence joins TRBV2 and TRBJ1-5; a possible D gene is TRBD1 (6 bases). Germline CDR1 is SNHLY and CDR2 is FYNNEI. Between the trimmed V and J ends, which lost 4 bases and 0 bases, there was a span of 13 bases. The CDR3 totals 16 residues. The CDR3 DNA reads as TGTGCCAGCAGTGGGAACAGGGCCCTTAGCAATCAGCCCCAGCATTTT. It translates to CASSGNRALSNQPQHF.

This rearrangement joins TRBV7-6 to TRBJ2-7; 12 positions agree with TRBD2. The V gene's germline CDR1 is SGHVS and CDR2 FNYEAQ. After removal of 4 bases from V and 2 bases from J, the junction contained 3 bases not matched to a gene. This CDR3 region has 15 residues. CDR3 protein: CASSSTSGGTYEQYF. For the CDR3, the DNA is TGTGCCAGCAGCTCGACTAGCGGGGGCACCTACGAGCAGTACTTC.

The gene calls are TRBV24-1 and TRBJ1-1, with 8 positions matching TRBD1. V trimming: 7 bases; J trimming: 5 bases; junction bases outside the gene matches: 8. The germline V gene encodes CDR1 KGHDR and CDR2 SFDVKD. This CDR3 contains 14 residues. The CDR3 coding sequence is TGTGCCACCAGGGCAGGGGGCGCGTCAACTGAAGCTTTCTTT. Amino acids: CATRAGGASTEAFF.

This chain links TRBV5-1 with TRBJ2-1, with 8 nucleotides matching TRBD1. The length of the CDR3 is 14 residues. Losses at the gene ends were 4 bases for V and 6 bases for J; bases not matched to a gene: 6. Germline V gives CDR1 SGHRS, CDR2 YFSETQ. CDR3 region: CASSLQDRANEQFF. The CDR3 DNA is TGCGCCAGCAGCCTCCAGGACAGGGCCAATGAGCAGTTCTTC.

The rearrangement uses TRBV7-7 and TRBJ2-1; D gene uncertain. Germline assignment: CDR1 SSHAT and CDR2 FNYEAQ (reference sequence). Trimming shortened V by 6 bases and J by 8 bases, and 8 bases separated the two germline ends. This CDR3 has 11 residues. Here the CDR3 reads CASRGRHEQFF. The CDR3 coding sequence is TGTGCCAGCAGGGGCAGACATGAGCAGTTCTTC. Full variable domain (missing parts from reference TRBV7-7 and TRBJ2-1): GAGVSQSPRYKVTKRGQDVTLRCDPISSHATLYWYQQALGQGPEFLTYFNYEAQPDKSGLPSDRFSAERPEGSISTLTIQRTEQRDSAMYRCASRGRHEQFFGPGTRLTVL.

The J gene is TRBJ2-7, the V gene TRBV5-1; 9 bases fit TRBD2. Germline CDR1 and CDR2: SGHRS and YFSETQ. The CDR3 spans 16 residues. Trimming at V came to 0 bases and at J to 5 bases, leaving 9 bases not matched to a gene. DNA of the CDR3: TGCGCCAGCAGCTTGGATCGGCGGGAGGGGTCTGACGAGCAGTACTTC. The encoded protein is CASSLDRREGSDEQYF.

The chain has TRBV14 and TRBJ1-6; 8 bases are shared with TRBD1. Germline V gives CDR1 SGHDN, CDR2 FVKESK. CDR3 length: 16 amino acids. V lost 0 bases to trimming and J lost 6 bases; unmatched junction nucleotides: 4. The CDR3 is CASSQDTGQVNSPLHF. CDR3 sequence (DNA): TGTGCCAGCAGCCAAGATACGGGACAGGTTAATTCACCCCTCCACTTT.